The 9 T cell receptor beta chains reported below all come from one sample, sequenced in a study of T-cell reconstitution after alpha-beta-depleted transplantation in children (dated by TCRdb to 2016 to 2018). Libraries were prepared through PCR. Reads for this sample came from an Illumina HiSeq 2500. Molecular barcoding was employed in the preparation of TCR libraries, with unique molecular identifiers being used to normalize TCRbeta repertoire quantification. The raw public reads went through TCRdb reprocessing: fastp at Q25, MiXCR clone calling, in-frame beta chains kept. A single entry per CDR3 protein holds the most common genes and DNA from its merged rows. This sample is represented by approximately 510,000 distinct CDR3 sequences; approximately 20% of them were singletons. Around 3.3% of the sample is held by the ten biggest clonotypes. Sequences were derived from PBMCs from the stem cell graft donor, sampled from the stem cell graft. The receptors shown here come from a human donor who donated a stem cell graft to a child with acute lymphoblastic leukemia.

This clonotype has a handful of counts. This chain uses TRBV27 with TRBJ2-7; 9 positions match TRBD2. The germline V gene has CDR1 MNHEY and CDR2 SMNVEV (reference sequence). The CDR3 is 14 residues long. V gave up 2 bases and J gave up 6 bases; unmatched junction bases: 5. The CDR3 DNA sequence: TGTGCCAGCAGTTTAGGGGGACTAGCTTTCGAGCAGTACTTC. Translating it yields CASSLGGLAFEQYF.

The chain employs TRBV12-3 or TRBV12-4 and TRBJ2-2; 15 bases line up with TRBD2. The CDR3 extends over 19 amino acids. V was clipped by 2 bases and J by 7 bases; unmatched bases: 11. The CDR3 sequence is CASSLWAGTSGRSIGELFF. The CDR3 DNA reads TGTGCCAGCAGTTTATGGGCAGGGACTAGCGGGAGGTCGATCGGGGAGCTGTTTTTT.

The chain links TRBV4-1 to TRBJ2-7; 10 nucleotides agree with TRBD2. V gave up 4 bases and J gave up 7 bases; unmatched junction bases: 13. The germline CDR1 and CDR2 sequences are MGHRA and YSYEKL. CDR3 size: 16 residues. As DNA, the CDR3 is TGCGCCAGCAGCCCCGCCGGGACTAGCGTCCTGGGGGAGCAGTACTTC. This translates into CASSPAGTSVLGEQYF.

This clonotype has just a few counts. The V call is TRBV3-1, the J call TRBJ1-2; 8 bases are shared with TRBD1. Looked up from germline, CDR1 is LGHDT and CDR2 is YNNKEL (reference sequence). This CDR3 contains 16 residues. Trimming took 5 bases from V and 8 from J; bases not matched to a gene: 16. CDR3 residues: CASSSTYQGAIGGYTF. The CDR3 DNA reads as TGTGCCAGCAGCTCAACATACCAGGGGGCCATAGGCGGCTACACCTTC.

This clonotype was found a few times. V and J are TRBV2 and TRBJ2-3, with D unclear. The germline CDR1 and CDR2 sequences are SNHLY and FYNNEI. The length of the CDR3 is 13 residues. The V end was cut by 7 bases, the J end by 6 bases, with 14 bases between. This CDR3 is CASTTHSVDTQYF. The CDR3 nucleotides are TGTGCCAGCACCACCCACAGCGTGGATACGCAGTATTTT.

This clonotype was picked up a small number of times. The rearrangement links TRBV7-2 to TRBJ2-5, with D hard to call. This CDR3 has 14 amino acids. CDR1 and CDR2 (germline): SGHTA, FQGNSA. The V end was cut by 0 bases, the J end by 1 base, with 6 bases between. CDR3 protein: CASSLARAQETQYF. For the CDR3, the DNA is TGTGCCAGCAGCTTAGCCCGGGCCCAAGAGACCCAGTACTTC.

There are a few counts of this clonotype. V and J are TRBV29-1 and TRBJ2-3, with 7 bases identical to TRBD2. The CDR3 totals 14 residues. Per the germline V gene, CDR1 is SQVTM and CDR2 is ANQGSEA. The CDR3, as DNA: TGCATCGCCCGGGGAGGGCCAGGGATAGATACGCAGTATTTT. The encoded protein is CIARGGPGIDTQYF.

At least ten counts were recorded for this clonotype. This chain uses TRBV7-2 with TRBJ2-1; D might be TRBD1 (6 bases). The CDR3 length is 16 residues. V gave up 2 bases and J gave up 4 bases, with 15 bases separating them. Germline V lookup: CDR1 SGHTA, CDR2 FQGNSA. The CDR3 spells CASSLPDRPTYNEQFF. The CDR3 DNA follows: TGTGCCAGCAGCTTACCCGACAGGCCTACTTACAATGAGCAGTTCTTC.

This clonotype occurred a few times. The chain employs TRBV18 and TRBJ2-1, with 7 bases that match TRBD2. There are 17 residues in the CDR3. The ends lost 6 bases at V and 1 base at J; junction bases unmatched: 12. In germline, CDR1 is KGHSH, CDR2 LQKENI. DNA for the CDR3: TGTGCCAGCTCCCTCTCCCAGACTAGCAGGTCCTACAATGAGCAGTTCTTC. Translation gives CASSLSQTSRSYNEQFF.